The source of this T cell receptor (beta chain) is a study of shared clonotypes between healthy human individuals (dated by TCRdb to the early 2020s). About the investigation overall: A couple of women and three men aged 18 to 49 years were included in the cohort. For each donor, three plates each were used for CD4 naive and CD4 memory, two plates were used for CD8 naive, and one plate was used for CD8 memory. Blood TCR repertoires of five healthy adults were deeply sequenced to estimate repertoire size and the extent of clonotype sharing between individuals. Different laboratories and diverse techniques were used to prepare libraries and sequence TCR repertoires, to increase sequencing depth and limit assay-specific biases. Each donor's leukapheresis produced roughly between about 0.9 and 9.5 billion PBMCs. The investigation overall reported the following: Clonotypes shared by all four sorted-subset donors showed higher generation probabilities than non-shared clonotypes. The genetic and exposure-history diversity represented was limited by the small number of donors. Pairwise subsampling led to the expectation that sequencing depth would affect the degree of clonotype sharing among donors. Naive subsets generally had larger estimated clonotype richness than memory subsets. Only blood was sampled, and tissue TCR repertoires likely differ from those in blood. Sharing across a few donors was observed for around 5% of naive CD4, 3% to 4% of naive CD8, 2% to 2.5% of memory CD4, and about 0.4% of memory CD8 clonotypes. Rarefaction of sorted-subset datasets indicated incomplete sequencing despite the large sequencing depth.

Donors were healthy HIV-negative adults with no recently reported acute infections or vaccinations. Every donor was a Caucasian adult residing in Nashville, Tennessee, USA. CD4+ T cells were enriched by magnetic negative selection; naive cells were then positively selected on CD45RA, and the negative fraction formed the memory subset. Blood was obtained by leukapheresis, after which PBMCs were separated by Ficoll-Histopaque density gradient centrifugation and cryopreserved in liquid nitrogen vapor phase. Purity and quantity of every magnetically sorted T cell population were checked by analytical flow cytometry. Each sorted fraction had its genomic DNA isolated and then quantified by UV absorbance on a Nanodrop 2000c. Turning to this clone: It lacks a known antigen. No base quality information exists; no much larger clone differs at one position.

CDR1 LNHDA and CDR2 SQIVND were looked up in the germline V gene (reference sequence). Counted from cysteine to phenylalanine, this CDR3 has 15 amino acids. Here the CDR3 DNA is all that survives: 45 bases in frame from base 1. V is pared back by 5 bases and J by 4 bases, with 18 bases lying between the germline termini. TCR CDR3 regions were amplified from genomic DNA by multiplex PCR using the deep immunoSEQ assay. For each cell subset, the extracted genomic DNA was distributed evenly across all wells of several immunoSEQ 96-well plates, and each plate served as one replicate. Each replicate PCR for sorted subsets received approximately 200 ng genomic DNA, equal to roughly 29,000 T cell genomes. The purified libraries were quantified using a Qubit 3.0 fluorometer, sized with a Bioanalyzer 2100, and then quantified again using the KAPA Library Quantification kit. A separate single-read 150-cycle Illumina NextSeq 550 flow cell was used to sequence each immunoSEQ 96-well plate. Per the authors' processing: Because only junctional sequences without quality scores were contained in the immunoSEQ output, filtering matching that applied to full-length reads could not be performed. Sequences were annotated with PyIR, a Python wrapper for IgBLAST v1.9, using IMGT germline references to assign V/J genes and CDR3. Reads were filtered out if the reads had weak V/J assignments (E-value above 1e-6), no CDR3, stop codons, out-of-frame junctions, or ambiguous translated residues. V3J clonotypes were defined as sequences sharing the same inferred V gene, J gene, and CDR3 amino acid sequence. To compute the percentage overlap between repertoires, the number of shared unique clonotypes was divided by the size of the smaller repertoire. Richness of each repertoire was evaluated using RTK rarefaction, the Chao1 estimator, and Recon v2.1 estimates of unobserved clonotypes. For all TCRbeta clonotypes obtained by the gDNA method from a few donors, generation probabilities were computed with OLGA. TCRdb re-hosts the immuneACCESS table, in-frame sequences only. Its copies lack some clones; in the studies checked, an unresolved V gene accounts for under half of them, and the cause for the rest is not known. That table furnishes V, J and clone size, whereas the DNA furnished D and trimming. Across this sample there are 2 million to 2.5 million clones, with more than 85% seen only once. The ten largest clones capture approximately 0.4% of the sample.

The chain couples TRBV19 to TRBJ2-7, and the D gene may be TRBD1, 6 bases matching. Sequenced input: naive CD4+ T cells from PBMCs. The sample's cell subset or site label, in plain terms: CD45RA+ positively selected. This TCR derives from a man younger than 35 in good health. Some clones in this sample may be carry-over from other donors' samples. The CDR3 protein is CASSPVSAGEYEQYF. DNA sequence: TGTGCCAGTAGTCCCGTTTCCGCAGGGGAGTACGAGCAGTACTTC.